A single TCR beta chain is shown here with its context. Its target is unknown. This record belongs to a study of CXCR3-negative and CXCR3-positive naive CD8 T cells. Overall study context: Roughly 1.5 +/- 0.3 million TRB reads came from each library, giving about 140 million in total.

General observations from the study: Naive CXCR3-positive cells had TRB CDR3s more hydrophobic than those of CXCR3-negative naive cells. CD5 surface expression was similar among naive subsets, and TCR strength was estimated by inference from TRB CDR3 properties. Naive CXCR3-positive and CXCR3-negative cells shared TRBV-TRBJ usage; memory cells diverged.

Naive CD8+ T cells carried a CD45RO-CCR7+CD27+CD95- phenotype. Libraries of TRB cDNA were made by 5' RACE and carried UMIs. TCRdb re-analyzed the 5' RACE reads; it lists each CDR3 protein once, without DNA. The record lists around 80,000 distinct CDR3 sequences, of which the ten most abundant hold 0.55% to 0.7%. The CDR3 consists of 15 residues. CDR1 is LGHNA and CDR2 is YSLEER in the germline V gene. V gene TRBV4-3 combines with J gene TRBJ2-4. Material: naive CXCR3+ CD8+ T cells from blood. The subset denotes: CD45RO-CCR7+CD27+CD95- naive CD8+ T cells expressing CXCR3 (TNR3+). This receptor was obtained from a human donor in good health. Some clones in this sample may be carry-over from other donors' samples. The chain's CDR3 is CASSPTGAAKNIQYF.